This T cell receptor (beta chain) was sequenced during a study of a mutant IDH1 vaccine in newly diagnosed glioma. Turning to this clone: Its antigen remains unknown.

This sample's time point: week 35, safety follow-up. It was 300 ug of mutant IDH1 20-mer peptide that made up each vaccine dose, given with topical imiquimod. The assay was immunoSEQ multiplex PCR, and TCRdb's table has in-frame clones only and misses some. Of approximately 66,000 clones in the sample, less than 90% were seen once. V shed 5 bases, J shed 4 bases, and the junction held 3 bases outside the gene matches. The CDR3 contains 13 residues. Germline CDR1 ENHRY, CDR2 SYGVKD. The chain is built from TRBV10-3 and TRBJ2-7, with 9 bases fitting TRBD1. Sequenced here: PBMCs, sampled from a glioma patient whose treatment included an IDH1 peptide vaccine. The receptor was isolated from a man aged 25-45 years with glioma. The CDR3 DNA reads TGTGCCATCAGTACGACAGGGGGGTACGAGCAGTACTTC. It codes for CAISTTGGYEQYF.